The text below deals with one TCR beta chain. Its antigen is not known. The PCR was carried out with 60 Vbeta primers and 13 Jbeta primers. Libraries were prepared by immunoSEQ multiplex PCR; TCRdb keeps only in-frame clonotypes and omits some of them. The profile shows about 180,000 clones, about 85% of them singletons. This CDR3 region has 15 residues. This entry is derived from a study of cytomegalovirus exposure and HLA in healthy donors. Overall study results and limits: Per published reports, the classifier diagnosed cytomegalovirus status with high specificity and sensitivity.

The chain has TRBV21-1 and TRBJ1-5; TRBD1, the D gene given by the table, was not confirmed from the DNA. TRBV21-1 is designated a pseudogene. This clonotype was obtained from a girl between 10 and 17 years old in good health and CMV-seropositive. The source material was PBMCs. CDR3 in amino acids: CASSLGQWVHQPQHF. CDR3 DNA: TGTGCCAGCAGCCTGGGACAGTGGGTCCATCAGCCCCAGCATTTT.